This T cell receptor (beta chain) was found in a study of OX40 agonist ivuxolimab in advanced cancers. Study-wide background: The group had a mean age of 60 years, ranged from 23 to 79, and was 82.7% male. The study reported partial responses in three patients: one hepatocellular carcinoma, two cutaneous melanoma.

Using immunoSEQ multiplex PCR, the repertoire was profiled, and TCRdb retains in-frame clones only, with some absent. Of 70,000 or so clones in the sample, more than 75% were seen once. CDR1 and CDR2 from the germline V gene are LGHNA and YSLEER. Between the trimmed V and J ends, which lost 0 bases and 4 bases, there was a span of 12 bases. This CDR3 region has 15 residues. The specimen comprised CD4+ or CD8+ T cells sorted from blood, sampled in a trial of the OX40 agonist ivuxolimab. This chain connects TRBV4-3 to TRBJ1-1; the D gene is possibly TRBD1 (5 bases). The origin of this receptor is an adult with an advanced solid tumor such as melanoma, head and neck, liver or kidney cancer. The CDR3 DNA sequence: TGCGCCAGCAGCCAAGATCCCAGGGCGGTCACTGAAGCTTTCTTT. Amino acid sequence: CASSQDPRAVTEAFF.